The clone carrying this T cell receptor (beta chain) was found many times. Its antigen is not known. The entry originates in a study of neurological immune-mediated disorders. Study results and caveats: None of the CDR3 amino acid sequences in expanded clones turned up in more than one subject, which points to private repertoires in all groups.

TCRdb analysed the 5' RACE reads with MiXCR anew, one entry per CDR3 protein. The sample contains 55,000 to 75,000 distinct CDR3 sequences, 2% to 3% of which appear only once. This CDR3 is 17 amino acids long. Germline V gives CDR1 SGHVS, CDR2 FNYEAQ. V was pared by 5 bases and J by 4 bases, with 14 bases of the junction left unmatched. This clonotype was sampled from a man over 45 with multiple sclerosis. The rearrangement joins TRBV7-6 to TRBJ1-1; 9 bases align to TRBD1. Input material: PBMCs. The CDR3: CASSPLGTGLLSTEAFF. CDR3 nucleotides: TGTGCCAGCAGCCCCCTCGGGACAGGGCTGTTGAGCACTGAAGCTTTCTTT.